These 5 T cell receptor beta chains share one sample of origin, sequenced in a study of blood T cell repertoires in COVID-19. The repertoire was sequenced with immunoSEQ multiplex PCR; TCRdb's copy has only in-frame clones and lacks some. The sample lists some 14,000 clones; 65% to 85% were seen once. Source material: peripheral blood. The receptors shown here come from a human donor in a cohort sampled during active COVID-19.

The rearrangement links TRBV4-3 to TRBJ2-3; TRBD1 matches at 7 bases. The V segment lost 1 base and the J segment 0 bases; nucleotides outside the gene matches: 7. The CDR3 runs 17 residues. Germline CDR1 reads LGHNA; CDR2 reads YSLEER. DNA for the CDR3: TGCGCCAGCAGCCAAGCCCGGGACAGACAGAGCACAGATACGCAGTATTTT. Amino acids: CASSQARDRQSTDTQYF.

The chain couples TRBV20-1 to TRBJ2-1; TRBD2 matches at 8 bases. CDR1 DFQATT and CDR2 SNEGSKA come from the germline V gene (reference sequence). The CDR3 length is 15 residues. The trim removed 3 bases at V and 7 bases at J, leaving 11 bases unmatched. The CDR3 DNA reads as TGCAGTGCTAGTAGGGTTGGTAGCGGGATGAATGAGCAGTTCTTC. It is translated as CSASRVGSGMNEQFF.

The chain links TRBV11-1 to TRBJ2-3; 10 nucleotides line up with TRBD2. After removal of 5 bases from V and 2 bases from J, the junction contained 7 bases not matched to a gene. Germline CDR1 SGHAT, CDR2 FQDESV (reference sequence). The CDR3 length is 16 residues. CDR3 sequence: CASSPGTSVFTDTQYF. CDR3 bases: TGTGCCAGCAGCCCAGGGACTAGCGTATTCACAGATACGCAGTATTTT.

The V call is TRBV6-5, the J call TRBJ2-3; D possibly corresponds to TRBD1 (6 bases). This CDR3 contains 15 residues. From germline, CDR1 is MNHEY and CDR2 SVGAGI. Trimming cost V 5 bases and J 1 base, with 13 bases left between them. The chain's CDR3 is CASSPIQGRTDTQYF. The CDR3 DNA is TGTGCCAGCAGTCCAATACAGGGACGCACAGATACGCAGTATTTT.

The chain couples TRBV14 to TRBJ1-1, with D possibly matching TRBD1 (6 bases). CDR1 SGHDN and CDR2 FVKESK come from the germline V gene. Trimming took 0 bases from V and 5 from J, leaving 16 bases between them. This CDR3 is built from 16 residues. CDR3 sequence reads: CASSQEGDRSGTEAFF. As DNA, the CDR3 is TGTGCCAGCAGCCAAGAAGGCGACAGGTCGGGAACTGAAGCTTTCTTT.